This T cell receptor beta chain was captured in a study of Ad26.COV2.S vaccination and SARS-CoV-2 variants. Study-wide results and caveats: Placebo recipients trailed vaccine recipients in spike-specific TCR breadth. Similar non-spike TCR breadth was seen in vaccine and placebo recipients. The TCR breadth and depth analyses may have produced an underestimate of total T cell responses.

Per germline, CDR1 KGHDR and CDR2 SFDVKD. V shed 4 bases, J shed 2 bases, and the junction held 7 bases outside the gene matches. The CDR3 contains 15 residues. Regarding this clone: Its antigen remains unidentified.

Assay used: immunoSEQ multiplex PCR; TCRdb lists only in-frame clones, some missing. This sample yields around 320,000 clones, of which around four fifths are seen a single time; 2% to 2.5% belongs to the top ten. Noted treatment: around 19 received Ad26.COV2.S at low or high dose, single or two shots; about 5 received placebo; per-sample allocation not given. Repertoires come from day 63 after the first vaccine or placebo injection. The V and J genes are TRBV24-1 and TRBJ2-7; TRBD2 agrees at 7 bases. This receptor was taken from a person between 18 and 65 years old who received the Ad26.COV2.S COVID-19 vaccine or a placebo. The sample consisted of peripheral blood, taken in a trial of Ad26.COV2.S vaccine versus placebo. CDR3 in amino acids: CATSDPRAGAYEQYF. CDR3 nucleotides: TGTGCCACCAGTGACCCAAGGGCGGGGGCCTACGAGCAGTACTTC.